This T cell receptor beta chain is from a study of T cell responses to AZD1222 COVID-19 vaccine. The repertoire was sequenced with immunoSEQ multiplex PCR; TCRdb's copy has only in-frame clones and lacks some. In the table there are around 120,000 clones, approximately 88% of which are singletons. With 4 bases removed from V and 2 bases from J, the gap between germline ends came to 12 bases. The CDR3 consists of 14 residues. The germline V gene has CDR1 LGHNA and CDR2 YNFKEQ. There are a few counts of this clone. This sequence originates from an adult in good health. This chain joins TRBV4-2 and TRBJ2-7; D may be TRBD2 (6 bases). The sequencing used peripheral blood, collected on day 0 of MenACWY control vaccination. The CDR3 region is CASSREAGPYEQYF. The CDR3 nucleotides read TGTGCCAGCAGCCGCGAGGCGGGGCCCTACGAGCAGTACTTC.